This TCR beta chain comes out of a study of blood T cell repertoires in COVID-19. Trimming took 5 bases from V and 5 from J; bases not matched to a gene: 10. The germline gives CDR1 SGHAT, CDR2 FQNNGV. This CDR3 is 15 amino acids long. Original processing notes: Scientists estimated how many nucleated cells there were by amplifying reference gene primers. Measured with immunoSEQ multiplex PCR; TCRdb has only the in-frame clones, and not every one. That table gives V, J and clone size, and the DNA gave D and trimming. The repertoire holds around 250,000 clones, with approximately 90% as singletons. The clonotype originates from a human donor in a cohort exposed to, infected with or recovered from COVID-19 (not recorded which). The donor label of this sample is uncertain. Sequenced material: PBMCs or T cells enriched from blood (not recorded which). The chain recombines TRBV11-2 with TRBJ2-7; 9 nucleotides align to TRBD1. The CDR3 DNA reads TGTGCCAGCAGCCTGGAGGGACAGGGATGGAACGAGCAGTACTTC. Translating it yields CASSLEGQGWNEQYF.